Shown below are 18 T cell receptor beta chains from a single sample sequenced in a study of beta chain features in type 1 diabetes. Study conclusions and caveats: Across all four CD4+ subsets, people with type 1 diabetes showed modestly shorter TCRB CDR3s.

Their cognate antigens are unknown. Sequenced material consisted of expressed TCRB transcripts (all of the isolated RNA was reverse transcribed). Produced via immunoSEQ multiplex PCR; TCRdb's table is partial and in-frame only. The sample carries around 600,000 clones, roughly an eighth recorded once. The sequencing input was naive CD4+ T cells from blood. Receptors originate from a man aged 30 to 45 with type 1 diabetes.

The rearrangement uses TRBV4-2 and TRBJ2-1; 8 nucleotides agree with TRBD2. The germline gives CDR1 LGHNA, CDR2 YNFKEQ. V lost 3 bases, J lost 7 bases, and 11 bases stayed unmatched. There are 16 residues in the CDR3. The CDR3 sequence is CASSQGERGIGNEQFF. In DNA, the CDR3 is TGTGCCAGCAGCCAGGGAGAGCGGGGGATAGGGAATGAGCAGTTCTTC.

This chain uses TRBV10-3 with TRBJ1-2, with D perhaps TRBD1 (5 bases). CDR3 length: 15 amino acids. CDR1 and CDR2 from the germline V gene are ENHRY and SYGVKD. V lost 1 base to trimming and J lost 8 bases, with 17 bases between them. CDR3 loop: CAISEYGPTEGGYTF. The CDR3, as DNA: TGTGCCATCAGTGAGTACGGACCGACAGAAGGGGGCTACACCTTC.

On this clone itself: A much larger clone lies a single base off, so this may be a read error. The same CDR3 also results from other DNA sequences found in this sample. The chain couples TRBV7-9 to TRBJ2-7; 7 nucleotides agree with TRBD1. Germline values: CDR1 SEHNR, CDR2 FQNEAQ (reference sequence). V lost 1 base, J lost 2 bases, and 2 bases stayed unmatched. There are 14 residues in the CDR3. The CDR3 region is CASSLGQGAYEQYF. CDR3 coding DNA: TGTGCCAGCAGCTTAGGACAGGGAGCCTACGAGCAGTACTTC.

CDR3 sequence reads: CASSLAGQVYGYTF. The CDR3 bases are TGTGCCAGCAGCTTAGCGGGACAGGTCTATGGCTACACCTTC. The chain is built from TRBV7-9 and TRBJ1-2; the match to TRBD1 covers 8 bases. Germline-derived CDR1 and CDR2 are SEHNR and FQNEAQ (reference sequence). The CDR3 loop spans 14 amino acids. J was trimmed by 4 bases and V by 0 bases; bases with no gene match: 1.

The chain couples TRBV30 to TRBJ1-6, with no clear D. Trimming took off 3 bases at V and 8 bases at J, with 11 bases between the two ends. The CDR3 is 13 residues long. The germline V gene encodes CDR1 GTSNPN and CDR2 SVGIG (reference sequence). CDR3 sequence (DNA): TGTGCCTGGAGGGGCTCGGTTTATTCACCCCTCCACTTT. It encodes CAWRGSVYSPLHF.

This rearrangement joins TRBV15 to TRBJ1-1; maybe TRBD1 (5 bases). The V gene's germline CDR1 is LNHNV and CDR2 YYDKDF (reference sequence). The V end was cut by 1 base, the J end by 1 base, with 7 bases between. The CDR3 sequence is 14 residues long. The CDR3, as DNA: TGTGCCACCAGCAGAGCTACAGGGAACACTGAAGCTTTCTTT. Amino acid sequence: CATSRATGNTEAFF.

As DNA, the CDR3 is TGTGCCAGCAGCTTCAAGTCGGGGATCAGGAACTATGGCTACACCTTC. This translates into CASSFKSGIRNYGYTF. The chain has TRBV7-2 and TRBJ1-2; no reliable D call. With 3 bases removed from V and 2 bases from J, the gap between germline ends came to 16 bases. Per the germline V gene, CDR1 is SGHTA and CDR2 is FQGNSA. This CDR3 spans 16 amino acids.

This clone has more than one count but fewer than ten. The V gene is TRBV29-1, the J gene TRBJ2-7, with D possibly being TRBD1 (7 bases). The germline V and J ends were trimmed by 6 bases and 7 bases, with 19 bases remaining between them. Germline V gene lookup returns CDR1 SQVTM and CDR2 ANQGSEA. The CDR3 totals 13 residues. In DNA form, the CDR3 reads TGCAGCGTCCGGACAGGAGGGGGCAGAGAGCAGTACTTC. Translation gives CSVRTGGGREQYF.

This clone was detected a few times. This chain links TRBV11-2 with TRBJ2-1, with TRBD2 matching 14 bases. Germline V gives CDR1 SGHAT, CDR2 FQNNGV. J gave up 7 bases and V 5 bases, and 13 bases lay outside the gene matches. This CDR3 is 18 amino acids long. The CDR3 loop reads CASSPGLAGAPPGNEQFF. CDR3 DNA: TGTGCCAGCAGCCCGGGACTAGCGGGGGCTCCGCCGGGGAATGAGCAGTTCTTC.

V gene TRBV7-3 combines with J gene TRBJ2-1, with a tentative D call TRBD2 (6 bases). V dropped 6 bases and J dropped 6 bases, with 12 bases sitting between them. The CDR3 is 13 residues long. CDR1 and CDR2 from the germline V gene are SGHTA and FQGTGA. CDR3 protein: CASRLPGSNEQFF. In DNA form, the CDR3 reads TGTGCCAGCAGATTACCCGGGAGCAATGAGCAGTTCTTC.

J is TRBJ1-6 and V is TRBV5-4; D remains ambiguous. Germline values: CDR1 SGHNT, CDR2 YYREEE (reference sequence). Trimming left V 1 base short and J 5 bases short, with 4 bases between. This CDR3 comprises 13 residues. The CDR3 loop is CASSLTDNSPLHF. The CDR3 DNA follows: TGTGCCAGCAGCTTGACGGATAATTCACCCCTCCACTTT.

This clone was counted only a few times. The J gene is TRBJ2-7, the V gene TRBV5-6; perhaps TRBD2 as D (5 bases). Between the trimmed V and J ends, which lost 0 bases and 2 bases, there was a span of 6 bases. From germline, CDR1 is SGHDT and CDR2 YYEEEE. There are 13 residues in the CDR3. CDR3 amino acids: CASSLGRPYEQYF. The CDR3 bases are TGTGCCAGCAGCTTGGGGAGGCCCTACGAGCAGTACTTC.

Comment on this clone: The junction does not match germline at one end; this may be a read error. The sample holds other DNA sequences that translate to the same CDR3. The rearrangement links TRBV30 to TRBJ1-5, with 9 bases that match TRBD1. The CDR3 has 14 amino acids. Per germline, CDR1 GTSNPN and CDR2 SVGIG (reference sequence). The CDR3 sequence is CAWSLTGGNQPQHF. The DNA of the CDR3 is TGTGCCTGGAGCCTTACAGGGGGCAATCAACCCCAGCATTTT.

The V and J genes are TRBV11-2 and TRBJ1-4; 8 bases match TRBD1. Looked up from germline, CDR1 is SGHAT and CDR2 is FQNNGV. CDR3 length equals 15 residues. After removal of 0 bases from V and 8 bases from J, the junction contained 5 bases not matched to a gene. As DNA, the CDR3 is TGTGCCAGCAGCTTAGAAAGGACAGGGCGGGAAAAACTGTTTTTT. This translates into CASSLERTGREKLFF.

This clone was seen a handful of times. This rearrangement joins TRBV11-3 to TRBJ2-1; D is unresolved. CDR3 size: 13 residues. V was clipped by 0 bases and J by 4 bases, with 4 bases between them. The V gene's germline CDR1 is SGHNT and CDR2 YENEEA. This CDR3 reads CASSLEGYNEQFF. CDR3 in DNA: TGTGCCAGCAGCTTAGAGGGGTACAATGAGCAGTTCTTC.

The CDR3 protein is CASSLQRGNTEAFF. The CDR3 coding sequence is TGTGCCAGCAGCCTACAAAGGGGCAACACTGAAGCTTTCTTT. The chain carries TRBV7-3 and TRBJ1-1, with D tentatively TRBD1 (5 bases). Germline assignment: CDR1 SGHTA and CDR2 FQGTGA. V was cut by 5 bases and J by 2 bases, with 12 bases left in between. This CDR3 has 14 residues.

The rearrangement uses TRBV7-2 and TRBJ2-5, with 11 bases fitting TRBD2. V lost 5 bases, J lost 2 bases, and 4 bases stayed unmatched. Germline CDR1 and CDR2: SGHTA and FQGNSA. This CDR3 region has 15 residues. CDR3 bases: TGTGCCAGCAGCCCTTGGACTAGCGGGCAAGAGACCCAGTACTTC. This gives the protein CASSPWTSGQETQYF.

This clone has a handful of counts. This chain connects TRBV2 to TRBJ2-7; D gene unclear. The CDR3 is made up of 14 amino acids. V shed 0 bases and J shed 3 bases, with 9 bases lying between them. Germline values: CDR1 SNHLY, CDR2 FYNNEI. In nucleotides, the CDR3 is TGTGCCAGCAGTGAAGCGTACAGCGTCTACGAGCAGTACTTC. This encodes CASSEAYSVYEQYF.